Reported below is one T cell receptor beta chain. This clonotype was detected a few times. Its specific antigen is unknown. No much larger clonotype is one base removed from it; base qualities were not supplied. The data originate from a study of molecular identifiers for immune sequencing clone quantification (dated by TCRdb to 2016 to 2018). Study-wide context: In a replicate experiment, RNA from around 20,000 or 100,000 naive CD8 T cells was split into five aliquots, four of which were sequenced. This methods study used CD8 T cells to benchmark TCR RNA copy counting and molecular-identifier clustering-based TCR repertoire sequencing (MIDCIRS).

Libraries of naive CD8 T cells were built from approximately 20,000 to 980,000 sorted cells, with 10%, 30% or 50% of the purified RNA used. Naive CD8 T cells were FACS-sorted as CD8+CD4-CCR7+CD45RA+ on a BD FACSAria II into RLT Plus buffer. Detection sensitivity was tested by spiking Jurkat RNA equal to approximately 9 TCR copies' worth into samples containing about 17,000-1,000,000 naive CD8 T cells. Enrichment of CD8 T cells was done with RosetteSep CD8+ T Cell Enrichment Cocktail plus Ficoll-Paque, and ACK red cell lysis came afterward. The library was made by PCR. The sequencer listed for this sample is NextSeq 500. Preparation of bulk TCR libraries followed a previously described approach, with the TCR primers listed in Table S5. The Qiagen AllPrep DNA/RNA kit was used to purify total RNA. Before analysis, reads from multiple sequencing runs of the same library were pooled. Per the original workflow: Reads were retained only if the reads had an exact TCR constant sequence, and the retained reads were trimmed to 150 nt and grouped according to their 12-nt molecular barcodes. Reads in each barcode group were sub-clustered using a 15% Levenshtein threshold, and a quality-weighted consensus sequence was built for each RNA molecule. Non-functional sequences were filtered out, along with any lower-count sequence sitting one edit away from another sequence. Barcode sub-clusters with fewer than 20% of the maximum read count were removed, based on fitting two negative binomial distributions. In-frame beta chains were kept once TCRdb had trimmed the public reads at Q25 with fastp and called clones with MiXCR. One record per CDR3 amino acid sequence lists the most common genes and DNA. TCRdb's processing, not the study's, gives the V and J calls here. In all, the sample holds about 320,000 distinct CDR3 sequences, and 24% of those were seen once. Roughly 0.7% of the sample belongs to the ten largest clones.

What the authors observed across the whole study: When barcode sub-clustering was omitted, TCR diversity was inflated by chimeric consensus sequences, with chimeras reaching as high as 47%. Modeling gave about three recovered TCR RNA copies per cell versus 7.5 to 10 by digital PCR, implying approximately 30% capture efficiency. In CMV-specific effector cells, clones with more than 20 RNA copies accounted for over 97% of molecules, whereas in naive cells such clones accounted for under 1%. Spiked-in Jurkat TCR RNA (roughly 10 copies' worth), which is not part of the donor repertoire, was contained in the naive libraries. Even against a background of about a million naive CD8 T cells, spiked-in Jurkat TCR RNA amounting to a single cell's worth was reported to be detectable. Highly expanded clone sizes could be underestimated if identical TCR molecules share a barcode.

This clonotype was obtained from a human donor in good health. Some libraries in this study had Jurkat cell RNA spiked in. The sample consisted of naive CD8+ T cells from blood, with Jurkat cell RNA spiked in. Per the publication, the cell subset or site label means: FACS-sorted CD8+CD4-CCR7+CD45RA+ naive T cells.

In nucleotide form, the sequence is TGTGCCAGCAGCTTTCACCTCAACTACGAGCAGTACTTC. This is translated as CASSFHLNYEQYF. This chain is built from TRBV7-2 and TRBJ2-7; there is no confident call for the D gene. Via the germline V gene, CDR1 is SGHTA and CDR2 FQGNSA. Including cysteine and phenylalanine, the CDR3 has 13 amino acids. CDR3 DNA is the only sequence kept; it has 39 bases, read in frame from the first base. Deletion took 3 bases off V and 3 bases off J, with a span of 9 bases between the germline ends.